Each of the 31 T cell receptor beta chains below was sequenced from the same sample in a study of OX40 agonist ivuxolimab in advanced cancers. Sequenced by immunoSEQ multiplex PCR; TCRdb stores in-frame clones only, minus some. The sample holds tens of thousands of clones, roughly 90% seen once. This sample comprised CD4+ or CD8+ T cells sorted from blood, obtained in a trial of the OX40 agonist ivuxolimab. The source of these receptors is an adult with an advanced solid tumor such as melanoma, head and neck, liver or kidney cancer.

A single count supports this clone. The chain uses TRBV5-8 and TRBJ2-5; D might be TRBD2 (6 bases). Per the germline V gene, CDR1 is SGHTS and CDR2 is YDEGEE. V lost 4 bases, J lost 2 bases, and 15 bases lay in between. CDR3 size: 15 residues. CDR3 amino acids: CASSPLGGDQETQYF. The CDR3 nucleotides are TGTGCCAGCAGCCCCCTGGGGGGAGATCAAGAGACCCAGTACTTC.

The chain couples TRBV5-4 to TRBJ2-1; 10 bases fit TRBD1. There are 17 residues in the CDR3. Looked up from germline, CDR1 is SGHNT and CDR2 is YYREEE (reference sequence). V trimming: 5 bases; J trimming: 7 bases; junction bases outside the gene matches: 15. DNA of the CDR3: TGTGCCAGCAGTTCATTGACAGGGGGCGGCGTGTGGAATGAGCAGTTCTTC. Translating it yields CASSSLTGGGVWNEQFF.

The chain links TRBV7-9 to TRBJ2-3; a possible D gene is TRBD2 (6 bases). V shed 2 bases and J shed 6 bases, with 18 bases lying between them. The CDR3 runs to 16 residues. The germline V gene encodes CDR1 SEHNR and CDR2 FQNEAQ (reference sequence). This CDR3 is CASSLRPGGDADTQYF. DNA for the CDR3: TGTGCCAGCAGCTTAAGGCCAGGCGGGGATGCCGATACGCAGTATTTT.

This rearrangement joins TRBV9 to TRBJ1-4; no firm D call. The CDR3 is 14 residues long. The germline V gene encodes CDR1 SGDLS and CDR2 YYNGEE. The germline V and J ends were trimmed by 4 bases and 7 bases, with 14 bases remaining between them. The chain's CDR3 is CASSNTLNSEKLFF. The CDR3 DNA follows: TGTGCCAGCAGCAACACACTAAATAGTGAAAAACTGTTTTTT.

This clone was observed a few times. V and J are TRBV6-5 and TRBJ2-2, with D unclear. The germline CDR1 and CDR2 sequences are MNHEY and SVGAGI. The CDR3 contains 14 residues. V was shortened by 5 bases and J by 6 bases, with 13 bases between the two germline ends. CDR3 loop: CASSPRSIAGELFF. The CDR3 DNA reads TGTGCCAGCAGTCCCCGGAGTATAGCCGGGGAGCTGTTTTTT.

The CDR3 is CASSTRLGEGAGELFF. The DNA for the CDR3 is TGCGCCAGCAGCACACGATTGGGGGAGGGGGCCGGGGAGCTGTTTTTT. This rearrangement joins TRBV4-1 to TRBJ2-2; a weak D match, TRBD2 (7 bases). Germline V CDR1 and CDR2: MGHRA, YSYEKL. The CDR3 spans 16 residues. V was cut by 5 bases and J by 6 bases, with 19 bases left in between.

V usage is TRBV7-9 and J usage is TRBJ1-3, with 11 bases matching TRBD1. The germline CDR1 and CDR2 sequences are SEHNR and FQNEAQ (reference sequence). The CDR3 has 17 residues. Losses at the gene ends were 6 bases for V and 6 bases for J; bases not matched to a gene: 13. The CDR3 reads CASRTLPGQGVVNTIYF. The DNA of the CDR3 is TGTGCCAGCAGGACTTTACCGGGACAGGGGGTTGTAAACACCATATATTTT.

The chain combines TRBV5-1 with TRBJ2-2; D gene ambiguous. The V and J ends lost 2 bases and 7 bases respectively, with 6 bases between them. This CDR3 region has 12 residues. From germline, CDR1 is SGHRS and CDR2 YFSETQ. In DNA form, the CDR3 reads TGCGCCAGCAGCTTTTTTGGCGGGGAGCTGTTTTTT. Translated, it gives CASSFFGGELFF.

V is TRBV2 and J is TRBJ1-2; TRBD1 aligns across 9 bases. The length of the CDR3 is 14 residues. The trim removed 8 bases at V and 8 bases at J, leaving 12 bases unmatched. Germline loops: CDR1 SNHLY, CDR2 FYNNEI. The DNA for the CDR3 is TGTGCCAGCGATTCCGGGACAGGGAGATCGGGCTACACCTTC. Translation gives CASDSGTGRSGYTF.

In its sample, this clone was seen once. The gene calls are TRBV4-1 and TRBJ2-2; D remains ambiguous. The germline V and J ends were trimmed by 1 base and 5 bases, with 8 bases remaining between them. Per the germline V gene, CDR1 is MGHRA and CDR2 is YSYEKL. This CDR3 has 14 amino acids. The CDR3 sequence: CASSQVSFTGELFF. CDR3 bases: TGCGCCAGCAGCCAAGTGAGCTTTACCGGGGAGCTGTTTTTT.

In DNA, the CDR3 is TGTGCCAGCAGTTTAATATACACCGGGGAGCTGTTTTTT. Translation gives CASSLIYTGELFF. The chain links TRBV28 to TRBJ2-2; D gene unclear. Between the trimmed V and J ends, which lost 2 bases and 3 bases, there was a span of 4 bases. The CDR3 covers 13 residues. Germline V gives CDR1 MDHEN, CDR2 SYDVKM.

This sequence joins TRBV5-4 and TRBJ2-2; the match to TRBD2 covers 10 bases. V was clipped by 2 bases and J by 3 bases; unmatched bases: 4. The germline CDR1 and CDR2 sequences are SGHNT and YYREEE (reference sequence). The CDR3 totals 16 residues. Here the CDR3 reads CASSFGLAEHTGELFF. Here the CDR3 DNA reads TGTGCCAGCAGCTTTGGACTAGCGGAGCACACCGGGGAGCTGTTTTTT.

V gene TRBV5-1 combines with J gene TRBJ1-3; 7 bases map to TRBD1. The V gene's germline CDR1 is SGHRS and CDR2 YFSETQ. CDR3 size: 12 residues. Losses at the gene ends were 0 bases for V and 16 bases for J; bases not matched to a gene: 7. CDR3 sequence reads: CASSLDRDRSYF. The CDR3 DNA follows: TGCGCCAGCAGCTTGGACCGGGACAGAAGCTATTTT.

The J gene is TRBJ1-2, the V gene TRBV28, with D possibly matching TRBD1 (6 bases). In germline, CDR1 is MDHEN, CDR2 SYDVKM. Trimming took 3 bases from V and 6 from J, leaving 14 bases between them. The CDR3 consists of 14 residues. The CDR3 sequence is CASSLNDRFDGYTF. CDR3 DNA: TGTGCCAGCAGTTTGAATGACAGGTTCGATGGCTACACCTTC.

V and J are TRBV27 and TRBJ2-1, with 7 positions matching TRBD1. Germline values: CDR1 MNHEY, CDR2 SMNVEV (reference sequence). V shed 5 bases, J shed 0 bases, and the junction held 4 bases outside the gene matches. This CDR3 has 15 amino acids. This chain's CDR3 is CASSQQGSSYNEQFF. The CDR3 nucleotides are TGTGCCAGCAGTCAACAGGGGAGCTCCTACAATGAGCAGTTCTTC.

The J gene is TRBJ1-2, the V gene TRBV29-1; TRBD1 aligns across 7 bases. Germline values: CDR1 SQVTM, CDR2 ANQGSEA. The V and J ends lost 2 bases and 6 bases, in that order; junction bases with no gene match: 3. The CDR3 runs 12 residues. DNA of the CDR3: TGCAGCGTTGAAACAGGGGCGGATGGCTACACCTTC. Its translation is CSVETGADGYTF.

The count of this clone is one. The chain links TRBV19 to TRBJ1-1; D remains ambiguous. The CDR3 totals 15 residues. Germline V CDR1 and CDR2: LNHDA, SQIVND (reference sequence). V was cut by 3 bases and J by 1 base, with 12 bases left in between. The DNA for the CDR3 is TGTGCCAGTAGTATTCTCAGTCTTTCGAACACTGAAGCTTTCTTT. Translated, it gives CASSILSLSNTEAFF.

The chain couples TRBV11-2 to TRBJ2-1; D possibly matches TRBD1 or TRBD2 (5 bases each). With 5 bases removed from V and 3 bases from J, the gap between germline ends came to 8 bases. The germline V gene has CDR1 SGHAT and CDR2 FQNNGV. The CDR3 contains 13 residues. CDR3 loop: CASSGTVYNEQFF. CDR3 DNA: TGTGCCAGCAGCGGGACGGTCTACAATGAGCAGTTCTTC.

Here the CDR3 reads CASSSGVSSYEQYF. The CDR3 DNA sequence: TGTGCCAGTAGTAGCGGGGTCAGCTCCTACGAGCAGTACTTC. V usage is TRBV19 and J usage is TRBJ2-7; D possibly corresponds to TRBD2 (6 bases). V gave up 4 bases and J gave up 0 bases, with 10 bases separating them. From germline, CDR1 is LNHDA and CDR2 SQIVND (reference sequence). The CDR3 totals 14 residues.

This clone came up once. CDR3 loop: CASSSLGTDTQYF. CDR3 DNA sequence: TGTGCCAGCAGCTCATTAGGCACAGATACGCAGTATTTT. The chain links TRBV11-2 to TRBJ2-3; D is unresolved. The CDR3 is 13 residues long. V was clipped by 4 bases and J by 1 base, with 6 bases between them. Germline-derived CDR1 and CDR2 are SGHAT and FQNNGV.

The chain couples TRBV9 to TRBJ2-5, with 9 bases fitting TRBD2. The junction had 10 bases not matched to a gene; V was cut back by 0 bases and J by 4 bases. This CDR3 is built from 17 residues. The germline gives CDR1 SGDLS, CDR2 YYNGEE. CDR3 protein: CASSVEGGSGRGETQYF. The CDR3 DNA follows: TGTGCCAGCAGCGTAGAGGGGGGTAGCGGGAGAGGAGAGACCCAGTACTTC.

The chain recombines TRBV30 with TRBJ1-5; D not resolved. In germline, CDR1 is GTSNPN, CDR2 SVGIG (reference sequence). V was trimmed by 0 bases and J by 3 bases, leaving 6 bases between them. The CDR3 consists of 13 residues. CDR3 coding DNA: TGTGCCTGGAGTGTACTCGCCAATCAGCCCCAGCATTTT. This encodes CAWSVLANQPQHF.

In its sample, this clone was seen once. V gene TRBV27 combines with J gene TRBJ1-5; D unresolved. CDR1 is MNHEY, CDR2 SMNVEV, per germline (reference sequence). The CDR3 covers 14 residues. Trimming removed 5 bases from V and 0 bases from J, with 8 bases in between. The CDR3 sequence is CASSEENSNQPQHF. The CDR3 region has the DNA TGTGCCAGCAGTGAGGAGAATAGCAATCAGCCCCAGCATTTT.

The chain links TRBV4-1 to TRBJ2-7; D gene ambiguous. The ends were cut back, 1 base at V and 4 bases at J, with 8 bases in the middle. CDR3 length equals 13 residues. Germline lookup yields CDR1 MGHRA and CDR2 YSYEKL. CDR3 residues: CASSQGGRYEQYF. CDR3 sequence (DNA): TGCGCCAGCAGCCAAGGGGGAAGGTACGAGCAGTACTTC.

This chain joins TRBV20-1 and TRBJ1-2; a possible D gene is TRBD1 (6 bases). Germline assignment: CDR1 DFQATT and CDR2 SNEGSKA (reference sequence). V was pared by 6 bases and J by 8 bases, with 13 bases between. The CDR3 spans 11 residues. CDR3 residues: CSATGLGGYTF. The CDR3 DNA follows: TGCAGTGCCACAGGGTTGGGAGGCTACACCTTC.

The chain combines TRBV4-1 with TRBJ2-7; D might be TRBD2 (6 bases). Trimming took off 6 bases at V and 4 bases at J, with 16 bases between the two ends. Per the germline V gene, CDR1 is MGHRA and CDR2 is YSYEKL. CDR3 length: 14 amino acids. DNA of the CDR3: TGCGCCAGCAGTCCCGACAGAGGGAGGTACGAGCAGTACTTC. Its protein is CASSPDRGRYEQYF.

This clone is a singleton in its sample. The chain uses TRBV28 and TRBJ2-1; D tentatively fits TRBD1 or TRBD2 (5 bases each). Trimming shortened V by 6 bases and J by 2 bases, and 11 bases separated the two germline ends. The germline V gene encodes CDR1 MDHEN and CDR2 SYDVKM. The CDR3 consists of 14 residues. In nucleotides, the CDR3 is TGTGCCAGCAGGAGGGACGCTGCCTACAATGAGCAGTTCTTC. This sequence encodes CASRRDAAYNEQFF.

V and J are TRBV6-4 and TRBJ2-5; 11 nucleotides match TRBD2. The CDR3 covers 13 residues. The V gene's germline CDR1 is MRHNA and CDR2 SNTAGT. V shed 9 bases and J 4 bases; nucleotides not matched to a gene: 4. The CDR3 reads CASLAGGGETQYF. In DNA form, the CDR3 reads TGTGCCAGTCTAGCGGGGGGTGGAGAGACCCAGTACTTC.

DNA of the CDR3: TGTGCCAGCACCCTGGGCGTAGGGTTTAATGAAAAACTGTTTTTT. The encoded protein is CASTLGVGFNEKLFF. The chain links TRBV11-2 to TRBJ1-4; no definite D call. The germline V and J ends were trimmed by 7 bases and 4 bases, with 16 bases remaining between them. CDR3 size: 15 residues. Germline CDR1 SGHAT, CDR2 FQNNGV. Using reference TRBV11-2 and TRBJ1-4 for the parts outside the CDR3, the full variable domain is EAGVAQSPRYKIIEKRQSVAFWCNPISGHATLYWYQQILGQGPKLLIQFQNNGVVDDSQLPKDRFSAERLKGVDSTLKIQPAKLEDSAVYLCASTLGVGFNEKLFFGSGTQLSVL.

The J gene is TRBJ2-5, the V gene TRBV27; D uncertain. Trimming left V 5 bases short and J 2 bases short, with 15 bases between. Germline CDR1 MNHEY, CDR2 SMNVEV (reference sequence). CDR3 size: 15 residues. CDR3 sequence (DNA): TGTGCCAGCAGTCCCCTGGGGAAGGCACAAGAGACCCAGTACTTC. Translating gives CASSPLGKAQETQYF.

J is TRBJ2-1 and V is TRBV13; 7 bases line up with TRBD2. V shed 7 bases and J 2 bases; nucleotides not matched to a gene: 26. CDR3 length: 21 residues. CDR1 is PRHDT, CDR2 FYEKMQ, per germline (reference sequence). CDR3 protein: CASKPSLPGTVASGPYNEQFF. The DNA for the CDR3 is TGTGCCAGCAAACCCTCACTCCCGGGGACTGTGGCTAGCGGACCCTACAATGAGCAGTTCTTC.